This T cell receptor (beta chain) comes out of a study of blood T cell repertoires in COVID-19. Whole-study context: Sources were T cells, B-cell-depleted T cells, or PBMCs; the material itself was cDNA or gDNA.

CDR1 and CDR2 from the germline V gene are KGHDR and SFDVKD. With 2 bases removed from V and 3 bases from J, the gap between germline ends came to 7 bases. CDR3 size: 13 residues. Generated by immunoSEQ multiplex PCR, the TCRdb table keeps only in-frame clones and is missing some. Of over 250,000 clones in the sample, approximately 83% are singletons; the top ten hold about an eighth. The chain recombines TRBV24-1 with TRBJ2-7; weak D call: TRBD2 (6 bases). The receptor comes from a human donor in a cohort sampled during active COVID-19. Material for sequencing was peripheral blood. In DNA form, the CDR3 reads TGTGCCACCAGTGATTCGACTAGCTACGAGCAGTACTTC. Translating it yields CATSDSTSYEQYF.